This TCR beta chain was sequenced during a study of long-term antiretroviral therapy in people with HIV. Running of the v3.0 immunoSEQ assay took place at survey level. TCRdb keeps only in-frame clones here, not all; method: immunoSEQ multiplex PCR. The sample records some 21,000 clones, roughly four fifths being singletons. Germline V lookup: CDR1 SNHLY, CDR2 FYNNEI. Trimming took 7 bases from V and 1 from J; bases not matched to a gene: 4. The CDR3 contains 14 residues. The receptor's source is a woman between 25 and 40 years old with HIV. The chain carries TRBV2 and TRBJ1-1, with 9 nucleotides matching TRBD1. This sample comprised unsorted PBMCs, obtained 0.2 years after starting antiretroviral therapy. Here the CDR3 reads CASNDRGGNTEAFF. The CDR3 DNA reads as TGTGCCAGCAACGACAGGGGGGGGAACACTGAAGCTTTCTTT.